One sample yielded the 16 T cell receptor beta chains listed below, sequenced in a study of post-analysis software for immune sequencing data. General study points: Five TRBV segments were significantly more frequent in patients than in controls. TRBV5-6, TRBV5-1 and TRBV20-1 were among these segments.

Each TCR beta cDNA library carried unique molecular identifiers. TCRdb used MiXCR to reprocess the PCR reads, holding one entry per CDR3 protein. The repertoire has approximately 730,000 distinct CDR3 sequences, roughly 50% of them found once; the top ten carry over 4.5%. Their recognized antigens are unknown. The sequencing sample was made of blood. These receptors all stem from a girl aged 5 to 17 with multiple sclerosis.

The CDR3 coding sequence is TGCAGTGCTCGCGCGGGGCGGGGGGGCCAAGAGACCCAGTACTTC. The encoded protein is CSARAGRGGQETQYF. This chain uses TRBV20-1 with TRBJ2-5; 9 nucleotides line up with TRBD2. Germline V lookup: CDR1 DFQATT, CDR2 SNEGSKA (reference sequence). This CDR3 region has 15 residues. The V segment lost 5 bases and the J segment 1 base; nucleotides outside the gene matches: 8.

There are a few counts of this clonotype. The rearrangement links TRBV4-2 to TRBJ2-1; D gene unclear. Germline V lookup: CDR1 LGHNA, CDR2 YNFKEQ. V shed 0 bases and J shed 8 bases, with 11 bases lying between them. The CDR3 totals 14 residues. CDR3 coding DNA: TGTGCCAGCAGCCAAGAACGCAGTTGGGATGAGCAGTTCTTC. Translated, it gives CASSQERSWDEQFF.

The chain has TRBV20-1 and TRBJ1-5; tentative D call: TRBD1 (6 bases). CDR3 length equals 13 residues. The germline V and J ends were trimmed by 3 bases and 7 bases, with 13 bases remaining between them. Germline CDR1 reads DFQATT; CDR2 reads SNEGSKA (reference sequence). CDR3 DNA sequence: TGCAGTGCTAGCGGGGGGGCGAAGCAGCCCCAGCATTTT. Amino acid sequence: CSASGGAKQPQHF.

This clonotype came up a few times. This sequence joins TRBV20-1 and TRBJ2-6; D is uncertain. V lost 5 bases, J lost 0 bases, and 8 bases lay in between. The CDR3 length is 14 residues. In germline, CDR1 is DFQATT, CDR2 SNEGSKA (reference sequence). CDR3 residues: CSAQIPSGANVLTF. The CDR3 nucleotides are TGCAGTGCTCAAATCCCCTCTGGGGCCAACGTCCTGACTTTC.

The rearrangement links TRBV7-2 to TRBJ2-5, with 8 bases lining up with TRBD2. CDR1 is SGHTA, CDR2 FQGNSA, per germline. Trimming took 1 base from V and 4 from J; bases not matched to a gene: 11. The CDR3 sequence is 17 residues long. CDR3 loop: CASSLDDRTSPPETQYF. The CDR3, as DNA: TGTGCCAGCAGCTTAGATGATAGGACTAGCCCACCAGAGACCCAGTACTTC.

This clonotype came up a few times. The gene calls are TRBV29-1 and TRBJ1-1; D not certain. V dropped 7 bases and J dropped 4 bases, with 16 bases sitting between them. The CDR3 runs 13 residues. Germline CDR1 reads SQVTM; CDR2 reads ANQGSEA. For the CDR3, the DNA is TGCAGCGCACCTTCAGACGCGGGCACTGAAGCTTTCTTT. Protein product: CSAPSDAGTEAFF.

The chain uses TRBV7-2 and TRBJ2-5, with 12 bases aligning to TRBD2. From germline, CDR1 is SGHTA and CDR2 FQGNSA. The trim removed 4 bases at V and 11 bases at J, leaving 11 bases unmatched. CDR3 size: 15 residues. The CDR3 region has the DNA TGTGCCAGCAGCTCCCGACTAGCGGGAGTTGGTGAGCAGTACTTC. Its translation is CASSSRLAGVGEQYF.

The V and J genes are TRBV20-1 and TRBJ2-6, with D possibly being TRBD1 (6 bases). Germline CDR1 is DFQATT and CDR2 is SNEGSKA (reference sequence). CDR3 length equals 16 residues. V lost 5 bases and J lost 0, with 14 bases in between. CDR3 loop: CSALDSEDSGANVLTF. CDR3 DNA sequence: TGCAGTGCTTTGGACAGTGAGGACTCTGGGGCCAACGTCCTGACTTTC.

This rearrangement joins TRBV9 to TRBJ2-3; D not certain. This CDR3 has 15 amino acids. V was cut by 0 bases and J by 2 bases, with 10 bases left in between. Germline assignment: CDR1 SGDLS and CDR2 YYNGEE. DNA for the CDR3: TGTGCCAGCAGCGTAGAGCTGGCTGACACAGATACGCAGTATTTT. Protein sequence: CASSVELADTDTQYF.

The chain has TRBV5-1 and TRBJ1-3; D possibly corresponds to TRBD1 (5 bases). V lost 1 base and J 4 bases, leaving 12 bases between the germline ends. The germline gives CDR1 SGHRS, CDR2 YFSETQ. This CDR3 is 15 amino acids long. CDR3 nucleotides: TGCGCCAGCAGCTTGATGTCAGGGTACGGAAACACCATATATTTT. Protein sequence: CASSLMSGYGNTIYF.

The J gene is TRBJ2-7, the V gene TRBV29-1; TRBD2 aligns across 8 bases. The CDR3 length is 14 residues. After removal of 3 bases from V and 4 bases from J, the junction contained 8 bases not matched to a gene. Germline values: CDR1 SQVTM, CDR2 ANQGSEA. For the CDR3, the DNA is TGCAGCGTTGATGGGATAGCGGGATCTTACGAGCAGTACTTC. This sequence encodes CSVDGIAGSYEQYF.

This clonotype showed up just a few times. This chain uses TRBV7-2 with TRBJ2-5; 8 nucleotides line up with TRBD1. The CDR3 extends over 15 amino acids. J lost 4 bases, V lost 2 bases, and 6 bases had no gene match. Germline V gene lookup returns CDR1 SGHTA and CDR2 FQGNSA. The CDR3: CASSLRTGKGETQYF. The CDR3 nucleotides read TGTGCCAGCAGCTTAAGGACAGGGAAGGGAGAGACCCAGTACTTC.

The DNA of the CDR3 is TGCAGTGCTCGACTAGCGGGAGCGGAAGAGCAGTTCTTC. Amino acid sequence: CSARLAGAEEQFF. This chain connects TRBV20-1 to TRBJ2-1; TRBD2 matches at 12 bases. The germline CDR1 and CDR2 sequences are DFQATT and SNEGSKA (reference sequence). V was pared by 5 bases and J by 10 bases, with 6 bases of the junction left unmatched. The CDR3 runs 13 residues.

J is TRBJ1-5 and V is TRBV6-5, with D maybe TRBD1 (6 bases). V lost 4 bases and J 6 bases, leaving 28 bases between the germline ends. This CDR3 is 19 amino acids long. Germline CDR1 reads MNHEY; CDR2 reads SVGAGI. CDR3 nucleotide sequence: TGTGCCAGCAGTTCCTTCCCTCCGGGGGGCCACCCAAAGGGTCAGCCCCAGCATTTT. It encodes CASSSFPPGGHPKGQPQHF.

This chain joins TRBV5-1 and TRBJ1-2; 9 nucleotides match TRBD1. The CDR3 totals 15 residues. V was clipped by 1 base and J by 8 bases; unmatched bases: 9. Germline CDR1 and CDR2: SGHRS and YFSETQ. CDR3 residues: CASSLMGQGLPGYTF. The CDR3 bases are TGCGCCAGCAGCTTGATGGGACAGGGCCTACCGGGCTACACCTTC. Filled out from reference TRBV5-1 and TRBJ1-2, the complete variable domain reads KAGVTQTPRYLIKTRGQQVTLSCSPISGHRSVSWYQQTPGQGLQFLFEYFSETQRNKGNFPGRFSGRQFSNSRSEMNVSTLELGDSALYLCASSLMGQGLPGYTFGSGTRLTVV.

This clonotype was counted only a few times. The rearrangement joins TRBV20-1 to TRBJ2-4, with TRBD2 matching over 7 bases. The DNA matches TRBJ2-7 better at its end, which makes the J call doubtful. Looked up from germline, CDR1 is DFQATT and CDR2 is SNEGSKA (reference sequence). The CDR3 loop spans 13 amino acids. The CDR3 is CSARDGRRYEQYF. The CDR3 DNA follows: TGCAGTGCTAGGGACGGGAGGAGGTACGAGCAGTACTTC.